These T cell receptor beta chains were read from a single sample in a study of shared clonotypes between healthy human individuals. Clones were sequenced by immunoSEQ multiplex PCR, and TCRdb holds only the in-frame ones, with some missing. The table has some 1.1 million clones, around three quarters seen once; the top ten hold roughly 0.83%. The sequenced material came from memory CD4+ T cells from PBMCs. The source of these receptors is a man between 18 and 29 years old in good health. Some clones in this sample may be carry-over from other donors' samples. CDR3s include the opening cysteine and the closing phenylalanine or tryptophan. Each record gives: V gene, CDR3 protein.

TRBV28,CASLRENAGEQYF
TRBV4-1,CASSQDPWTGSGNTIYF
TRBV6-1,CASQFAGDQPQHF
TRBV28,CASGPRRVTAYNEQFF
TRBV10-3,CAISVGTGGAGANVLTF
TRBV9,CASSVRDSTYEQYF
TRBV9,CASSFQGSHEQYF
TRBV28,CASSSLGTSGSNEQFF
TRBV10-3,CATSGEGTGELFF
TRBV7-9,CASSPPGQGDSYEQYF
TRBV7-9,CASSLRDEQYF
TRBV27,CASSLDSVSYGYTF
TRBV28,CASTSGYEQYF
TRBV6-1,CASSERGHIPGELFF
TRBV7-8,CASSLEPRQAGYTF
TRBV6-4,CASSDPTPGPSCTQYF
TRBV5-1,CASSFSSGRFSDTQYF
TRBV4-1,CASSLGLPRGNSPLHF
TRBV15,CATSTRTGTSGSSYNEQFF